These 2 T cell receptor beta chains came from one sample sequenced in a study of T cell responses to AZD1222 COVID-19 vaccine. The data were produced by immunoSEQ multiplex PCR, yet TCRdb's version contains in-frame clones alone and is incomplete. The sample lists under 150,000 clones, more than 85% occurring once. The starting material was peripheral blood, obtained on day 0 of AZD1222 vaccination. The source of these receptors is an adult in good health.

This chain uses TRBV11-3 with TRBJ2-7, with 8 nucleotides matching TRBD1. Germline loops: CDR1 SGHNT, CDR2 YENEEA. V dropped 4 bases and J dropped 0; count of bases not matched to a gene: 5. CDR3 length equals 15 residues. The CDR3 DNA is TGTGCCAGCAGCTCCCGGGACAGGAGCTCCTACGAGCAGTACTTC. Protein sequence: CASSSRDRSSYEQYF.

As DNA, the CDR3 is TGTGCCAGCAGTGATCCGGGACACCAGGCGCAGTATTTT. Its translation is CASSDPGHQAQYF. V gene TRBV6-6 combines with J gene TRBJ2-3, with D perhaps TRBD1 (6 bases). The V gene's germline CDR1 is MNHNY and CDR2 SVGAGI (reference sequence). The length of the CDR3 is 13 residues. The V end was cut by 5 bases, the J end by 10 bases, with 16 bases between.